A selection of T cell receptor beta chains follows, all from one sample in a study of OX40 agonist ivuxolimab in advanced cancers. Only in-frame clones appear in the TCRdb table, and some are missing; sequencing was by immunoSEQ multiplex PCR. The data contain about 31,000 clones, over 90% of them singletons. This material consisted of CD4+ or CD8+ T cells sorted from blood, taken in a trial of the OX40 agonist ivuxolimab. The source is an adult with an advanced solid tumor such as melanoma, head and neck, liver or kidney cancer. The CDR3 runs from the conserved cysteine through the conserved F or W. D genes are given only for firm matches. Part of the rows lack a size; the others show once, few, many or a class for expanded clones.

cdr3_length j_call v_call clone_size d_call cdr3_aa cdr3_nt
14 TRBJ2-1 TRBV30 . TRBD2 CAWRLVGGYGEQFF TGTGCCTGGCGACTAGTGGGGGGGTATGGTGAGCAGTTCTTC
13 TRBJ1-3 TRBV4-1 . . CASSQETGNTIYF TGCGCCAGCAGCCAAGAAACTGGAAACACCATATATTTT
14 TRBJ2-5 TRBV6-6 . . CASSPTGMRETQYF TGTGCCAGCAGTCCGACAGGAATGAGAGAGACCCAGTACTTC
17 TRBJ2-1 TRBV27 . . CASSLSWSITLNNEQFF TGTGCCAGCAGTTTGTCCTGGAGCATAACGCTAAACAATGAGCAGTTCTTC
16 TRBJ1-2 TRBV5-8 once TRBD1 CASSFGTGGLDYGYTF TGTGCCAGCAGCTTCGGGACAGGGGGTTTAGACTATGGCTACACCTTC
16 TRBJ2-3 TRBV7-2 . . CASSLGTSRGVDTQYF TGTGCCAGCAGCTTAGGGACCTCCAGGGGGGTAGATACGCAGTATTTT
14 TRBJ1-1 TRBV5-5 . . CASSFEGASTEAFF TGTGCCAGCAGCTTTGAGGGCGCTAGCACTGAAGCTTTCTTT
11 TRBJ1-1 TRBV7-9 few . CASSQKGVDFF TGTGCCAGCAGCCAAAAGGGAGTAGATTTCTTT
11 TRBJ1-1 TRBV5-1 . . CASIFGVVAFF TGCGCCAGCATATTCGGGGTGGTTGCTTTCTTT
14 TRBJ2-7 TRBV9 . TRBD1 CASSAGQGAFEQYF TGTGCCAGCAGCGCCGGACAGGGGGCGTTCGAGCAGTACTTC
15 TRBJ1-1 TRBV19 . . CASSIRGPRDTEAFF TGTGCCAGTAGTATAAGAGGCCCTCGGGACACTGAAGCTTTCTTT